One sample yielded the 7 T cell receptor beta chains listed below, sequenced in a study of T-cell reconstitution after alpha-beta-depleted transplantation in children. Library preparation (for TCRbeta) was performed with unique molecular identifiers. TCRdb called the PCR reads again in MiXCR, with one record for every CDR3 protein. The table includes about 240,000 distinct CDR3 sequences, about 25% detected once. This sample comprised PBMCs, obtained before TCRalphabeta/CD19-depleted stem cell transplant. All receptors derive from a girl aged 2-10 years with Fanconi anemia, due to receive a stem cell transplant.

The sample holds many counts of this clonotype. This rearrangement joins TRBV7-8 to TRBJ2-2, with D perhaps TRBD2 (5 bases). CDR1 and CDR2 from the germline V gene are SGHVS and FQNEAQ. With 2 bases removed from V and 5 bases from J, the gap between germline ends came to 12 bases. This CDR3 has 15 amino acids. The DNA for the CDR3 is TGTGCCAGCAGCTTATATCCTAGCTCGACCGGGGAGCTGTTTTTT. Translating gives CASSLYPSSTGELFF.

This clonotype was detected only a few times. The CDR3 loop reads CASSLTGGSNTGELFF. The CDR3 DNA sequence: TGTGCCAGCAGCCTTACGGGGGGCTCGAACACCGGGGAGCTGTTTTTT. The chain employs TRBV11-2 and TRBJ2-2; tentatively, D is TRBD2 (7 bases). The CDR3 has 16 residues. From germline, CDR1 is SGHAT and CDR2 FQNNGV. V was cut by 5 bases and J by 0 bases, with 13 bases left in between.

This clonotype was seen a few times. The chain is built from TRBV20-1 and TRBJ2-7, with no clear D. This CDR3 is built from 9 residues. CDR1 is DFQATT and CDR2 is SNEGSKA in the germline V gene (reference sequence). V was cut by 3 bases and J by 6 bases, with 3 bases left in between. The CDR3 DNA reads TGCAGTGCTAGCCGCGAGCAGTACTTC. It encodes CSASREQYF.

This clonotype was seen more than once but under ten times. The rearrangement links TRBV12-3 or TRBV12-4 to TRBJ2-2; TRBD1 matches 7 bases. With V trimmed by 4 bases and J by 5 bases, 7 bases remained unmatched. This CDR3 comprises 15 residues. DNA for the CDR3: TGTGCCAGCAGTTACTATACAGGGGAGACCGGGGAGCTGTTTTTT. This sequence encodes CASSYYTGETGELFF.

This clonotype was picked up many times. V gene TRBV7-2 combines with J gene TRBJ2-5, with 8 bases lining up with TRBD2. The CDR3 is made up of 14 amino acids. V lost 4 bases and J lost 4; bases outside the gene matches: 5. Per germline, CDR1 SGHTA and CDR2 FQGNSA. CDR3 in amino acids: CASSSGLVGETQYF. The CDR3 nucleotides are TGTGCCAGCAGCTCGGGACTAGTGGGAGAGACCCAGTACTTC. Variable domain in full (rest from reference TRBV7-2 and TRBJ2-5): GAGVSQSPSNKVTEKGKDVELRCDPISGHTALYWYRQSLGQGLEFLIYFQGNSAPDKSGLPSDRFSAERTGGSVSTLTIQRTQQEDSAVYLCASSSGLVGETQYFGPGTRLLVL.

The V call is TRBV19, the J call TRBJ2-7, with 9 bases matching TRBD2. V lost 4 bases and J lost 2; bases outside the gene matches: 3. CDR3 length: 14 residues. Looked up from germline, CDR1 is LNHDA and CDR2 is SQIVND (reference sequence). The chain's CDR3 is CASSTASGAYEQYF. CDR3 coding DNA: TGTGCCAGTAGTACCGCTAGCGGGGCCTACGAGCAGTACTTC.

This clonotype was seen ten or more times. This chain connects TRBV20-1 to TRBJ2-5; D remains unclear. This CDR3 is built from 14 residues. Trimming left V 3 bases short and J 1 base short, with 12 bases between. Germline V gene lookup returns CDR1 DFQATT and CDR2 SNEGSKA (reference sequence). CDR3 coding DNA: TGCAGTGCTAGGTCGGTACGGAGCCAAGAGACCCAGTACTTC. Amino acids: CSARSVRSQETQYF.